A selection of T cell receptor beta chains follows, all from one sample in a study of T cells in Graves' hyperthyroidism and ophthalmopathy. TCRdb itself ran the multiplex PCR reads through MiXCR, one entry per CDR3 protein. The profile shows over 200,000 distinct CDR3 sequences, around 20% of them singletons. The sequenced material came from blood. The receptors derive from a middle-aged man with Graves' hyperthyroidism. Both conserved end residues are part of each CDR3. D genes are given only for firm matches. A clone size is listed for some rows: how often the clone was seen (once, few, many), or a class if it is expanded.

clone size: many
V gene: TRBV2
J gene: TRBJ1-2
D gene: -
CDR3 DNA: TGTGCCAGCAGTGGACAGGACTATGGCTACACCTTC
CDR3 protein: CASSGQDYGYTF

clone size: many
V gene: TRBV5-5
J gene: TRBJ2-4
D gene: -
CDR3 DNA: TGTGCCAGCAGCTTGGATTGGGGAGGCAACATTCAGTACTTC
CDR3 protein: CASSLDWGGNIQYF

clone size: many
V gene: TRBV12-3/TRBV12-4
J gene: TRBJ2-1
D gene: TRBD2
CDR3 DNA: TGTGCCAGCAGTGGGGTGGGAGGGGTGCAGTTCTTC
CDR3 protein: CASSGVGGVQFF

clone size: many
V gene: TRBV5-1
J gene: TRBJ2-3
D gene: -
CDR3 DNA: TGCGCCAGCATGTTGGATACTAGCACAGATACGCAGTATTTT
CDR3 protein: CASMLDTSTDTQYF

clone size: many
V gene: TRBV5-1
J gene: TRBJ1-2
D gene: -
CDR3 DNA: TGCGCCAGCAGCTTACGCTGGGGTTTCGGCTACACCTTC
CDR3 protein: CASSLRWGFGYTF

clone size: many
V gene: TRBV7-8
J gene: TRBJ2-3
D gene: -
CDR3 DNA: TGTGCCAGCAGCTGGGGACTCACCATAACCAAAGATACGCAGTATTTT
CDR3 protein: CASSWGLTITKDTQYF

clone size: -
V gene: TRBV20-1
J gene: TRBJ2-5
D gene: -
CDR3 DNA: TGCAGTGCCAGCAGGATCTTAGGGGAGACCCAGTACTTC
CDR3 protein: CSASRILGETQYF

clone size: many
V gene: TRBV29-1
J gene: TRBJ1-5
D gene: -
CDR3 DNA: TGCAGCGTTGACGTGGGGAGGAATCAGCCCCAGCATTTT
CDR3 protein: CSVDVGRNQPQHF

clone size: many
V gene: TRBV7-3
J gene: TRBJ2-3
D gene: TRBD2
CDR3 DNA: TGTGCCAGCAGTGAGCGGGGGCCAGGCACAGATACGCAGTATTTT
CDR3 protein: CASSERGPGTDTQYF

clone size: many
V gene: TRBV20-1
J gene: TRBJ1-5
D gene: TRBD1
CDR3 DNA: TGCAGTGCTAGAGAGGTCGACAGGGCTGGGCAGCCCCAGCATTTT
CDR3 protein: CSAREVDRAGQPQHF

clone size: many
V gene: TRBV7-6
J gene: TRBJ2-5
D gene: TRBD2
CDR3 DNA: TGTGCCAGCAGCTCGACTAGCGGGCTATGGGCCCAGTACTTC
CDR3 protein: CASSSTSGLWAQYF

clone size: -
V gene: TRBV6-2/TRBV6-3
J gene: TRBJ2-3
D gene: TRBD2
CDR3 DNA: TGTGCCAGCAGTTACTCGATTGGGCGTGGTGGACTAGCGGGGCCTCATGATACGCAGTATTTT
CDR3 protein: CASSYSIGRGGLAGPHDTQYF

clone size: few
V gene: TRBV3-1
J gene: TRBJ2-1
D gene: TRBD2
CDR3 DNA: TGTGCCAGCAGCCGCAATTTACTAGCGGGAGATGACAATGAGCAGTTCTTC
CDR3 protein: CASSRNLLAGDDNEQFF

clone size: once
V gene: TRBV7-2
J gene: TRBJ2-3
D gene: -
CDR3 DNA: TGTGCCAGCAGCCTAACTAGGGCGGCAGATACGCAGTATTTT
CDR3 protein: CASSLTRAADTQYF

clone size: -
V gene: TRBV4-3
J gene: TRBJ2-7
D gene: TRBD1
CDR3 DNA: TGCGCCAGCAGCCAAAGGACAGGGTTCTACGAGCAGTACTTC
CDR3 protein: CASSQRTGFYEQYF

clone size: few
V gene: TRBV7-9
J gene: TRBJ2-7
D gene: -
CDR3 DNA: TGTGCCAGCAGCATCCGGGAGATTGTTACCTACGAGCAGTACTTC
CDR3 protein: CASSIREIVTYEQYF

clone size: many
V gene: TRBV20-1
J gene: TRBJ2-7
D gene: -
CDR3 DNA: TGCAGCCCCTCGACAGGATTGGAGGGCGAGCAGTACTTC
CDR3 protein: CSPSTGLEGEQYF

clone size: many
V gene: TRBV19
J gene: TRBJ1-1
D gene: -
CDR3 DNA: TGTGCCGTTCAGGGGTTGGGAAACACTGAAGCTTTCTTT
CDR3 protein: CAVQGLGNTEAFF

clone size: many
V gene: TRBV5-1
J gene: TRBJ2-2
D gene: -
CDR3 DNA: TGCGCCAGCAGCTTGGACAGATCGAACACCGGGGAGCTGTTTTTT
CDR3 protein: CASSLDRSNTGELFF

clone size: -
V gene: TRBV5-4
J gene: TRBJ1-2
D gene: -
CDR3 DNA: TGTGCCAGCAGCTTGGGCGCCGTTACGGGGATGGGCTATGGCTACACCTTC
CDR3 protein: CASSLGAVTGMGYGYTF

clone size: few
V gene: TRBV5-4
J gene: TRBJ2-3
D gene: -
CDR3 DNA: TGTGCCAGCAGCCGGGACCTGCGAGATACGCAGTATTTT
CDR3 protein: CASSRDLRDTQYF

clone size: few
V gene: TRBV6-2/TRBV6-3
J gene: TRBJ2-5
D gene: TRBD1
CDR3 DNA: TGTGCCAGCAGTCCGACAGGGTACCAAGAGACCCAGTACTTC
CDR3 protein: CASSPTGYQETQYF

clone size: -
V gene: TRBV29-1
J gene: TRBJ2-7
D gene: -
CDR3 DNA: TGCAGCGTCGGCGAGCCCTCCTACGAGCAGTACTTC
CDR3 protein: CSVGEPSYEQYF

clone size: -
V gene: TRBV20-1
J gene: TRBJ2-3
D gene: TRBD2
CDR3 DNA: TGCAGTGCCCCACCCCGTACTAGCGGGGCGGATACGCAGTATTTT
CDR3 protein: CSAPPRTSGADTQYF

clone size: many
V gene: TRBV7-2
J gene: TRBJ1-1
D gene: -
CDR3 DNA: TGTGCCAGCAGCTTAGGCTTTACGACAGCGAACACTGAAGCTTTCTTT
CDR3 protein: CASSLGFTTANTEAFF

clone size: many
V gene: TRBV5-1
J gene: TRBJ2-3
D gene: -
CDR3 DNA: TGCGCCAGCAGCTTCTCACGGGGAGATACGCAGTATTTT
CDR3 protein: CASSFSRGDTQYF

clone size: many
V gene: TRBV12-3/TRBV12-4
J gene: TRBJ1-4
D gene: -
CDR3 DNA: TGTGCCAGCAGTTTAGGAGGGGCTGACGAAAAACTGTTTTTT
CDR3 protein: CASSLGGADEKLFF

clone size: -
V gene: TRBV27
J gene: TRBJ2-3
D gene: TRBD2
CDR3 DNA: TGTGCCAGCAGTTTACTAGCGGGGGACGGGACAGATACGCAGTATTTT
CDR3 protein: CASSLLAGDGTDTQYF

clone size: many
V gene: TRBV10-3
J gene: TRBJ1-1
D gene: -
CDR3 DNA: TGTGCCATCAGTGATCGGGACGTAAACACTGAAGCTTTCTTT
CDR3 protein: CAISDRDVNTEAFF

clone size: -
V gene: TRBV20-1
J gene: TRBJ1-6
D gene: -
CDR3 DNA: TGCAGTGCGGCAGCGATCCCCTCGGCACCCCTCCACTTT
CDR3 protein: CSAAAIPSAPLHF

clone size: few
V gene: TRBV24-1
J gene: TRBJ1-2
D gene: TRBD1
CDR3 DNA: TGTGCCACCAGTGATTCCACAGGGGACTATGGCTACACCTTC
CDR3 protein: CATSDSTGDYGYTF